A single sample gave rise to the 8 T cell receptor beta chains below, sequenced in a study of blood T cell repertoires in COVID-19. Libraries were prepared by immunoSEQ multiplex PCR; TCRdb keeps only in-frame clonotypes and omits some of them. The table lists around 250,000 clones, around nine tenths of them singletons, with less than 8.5% in the top ten. The sample consisted of peripheral blood. All receptors come from a woman aged 70-85 years with active or convalescent COVID-19.

J is TRBJ2-3 and V is TRBV10-3, with TRBD1 matching 7 bases. V was pared by 6 bases and J by 0 bases, with 0 bases of the junction left unmatched. In germline, CDR1 is ENHRY, CDR2 SYGVKD. The CDR3 length is 13 residues. CDR3: CAIRTGSTDTQYF. The CDR3 DNA reads TGTGCCATCAGGACAGGGAGCACAGATACGCAGTATTTT.

This clone appeared once. This chain joins TRBV3-1 (or the pseudogene TRBV3-2) and TRBJ1-1; 9 bases agree with TRBD1. Germline-derived CDR1 and CDR2 are LGHDT and YNNKEL (reference sequence). The V gene end was trimmed by 4 bases and the J gene end by 0 bases; junction bases not matched to a gene: 9. The CDR3 extends over 17 amino acids. The DNA for the CDR3 is TGTGCCAGCAGCCCCCCCACGGGACAGGGATTGAACACTGAAGCTTTCTTT. It translates to CASSPPTGQGLNTEAFF.

The rearrangement uses TRBV11-2 and TRBJ1-1, with TRBD1 matching over 9 bases. J gave up 3 bases and V 3 bases, and 8 bases lay outside the gene matches. The length of the CDR3 is 16 residues. Germline loops: CDR1 SGHAT, CDR2 FQNNGV. For the CDR3, the DNA is TGTGCCAGCAGCTTTAGCGGGGGGGACAGGGACACTGAAGCTTTCTTT. Its protein product is CASSFSGGDRDTEAFF.

J is TRBJ1-6 and V is TRBV7-9, with TRBD1 matching 11 bases. The CDR3 is 15 residues long. Germline values: CDR1 SEHNR, CDR2 FQNEAQ (reference sequence). J lost 9 bases, V lost 7 bases, and 8 bases had no gene match. CDR3 sequence: CASNVRDRGTSPLHF. The CDR3 DNA sequence: TGTGCCAGCAATGTTCGGGACAGGGGGACTTCACCCCTCCACTTT.

The rearrangement joins TRBV19 to TRBJ2-1; the match to TRBD1 covers 8 bases. Germline CDR1 reads LNHDA; CDR2 reads SQIVND (reference sequence). The CDR3 spans 15 residues. V lost 7 bases and J lost 4; bases outside the gene matches: 9. In nucleotides, the CDR3 is TGTGCCAGTATCCAAGGGGGACAGGCGTACAATGAGCAGTTCTTC. This gives the protein CASIQGGQAYNEQFF. The complete variable domain, with remaining parts taken from reference TRBV19 and TRBJ2-1, reads DGGITQSPKYLFRKEGQNVTLSCEQNLNHDAMYWYRQDPGQGLRLIYYSQIVNDFQKGDIAEGYSVSREKKESFPLTVTSAQKNPTAFYLCASIQGGQAYNEQFFGPGTRLTVL.

The CDR3 region is CASMGQFNQPQHF. The CDR3 region has the DNA TGTGCCAGCATGGGACAGTTCAATCAGCCCCAGCATTTT. This chain joins TRBV28 and TRBJ1-5; TRBD1 agrees at 7 bases. V was pared by 7 bases and J by 3 bases, with 3 bases of the junction left unmatched. The CDR3 runs to 13 residues. The germline V gene encodes CDR1 MDHEN and CDR2 SYDVKM. Based on the CDR3 plus reference TRBV28 and TRBJ1-5, the full variable domain is DVKVTQSSRYLVKRTGEKVFLECVQDMDHENMFWYRQDPGLGLRLIYFSYDVKMKEKGDIPEGYSVSREKKERFSLILESASTNQTSMYLCASMGQFNQPQHFGDGTRLSIL.

This chain connects TRBV3-1 (or the pseudogene TRBV3-2) to TRBJ1-6; unclear D gene. This CDR3 region has 13 residues. Trimming cost V 6 bases and J 7 bases, with 10 bases left between them. Germline CDR1 LGHDT, CDR2 YNNKEL (reference sequence). CDR3 region: CASSRGQNSPLHF. Here the CDR3 DNA reads TGTGCCAGCAGTCGGGGTCAGAATTCACCCCTCCACTTT.

The rearrangement uses TRBV12-3 or TRBV12-4 and TRBJ1-1, with a tentative D call TRBD1 (5 bases). The CDR3 runs 13 residues. Trimming took 2 bases from V and 10 from J, leaving 14 bases between them. DNA of the CDR3: TGTGCCAGCAGTTTAACAGGCTCTCCCCCAGCTTTCTTT. This gives the protein CASSLTGSPPAFF.